The count of the clone carrying this TCR beta chain is one. This record comes from a study of CD8+CD57+ T cells in acquired aplastic anemia. Trimming took off 3 bases at V and 11 bases at J, with 13 bases between the two ends. Germline lookup yields CDR1 LNHDA and CDR2 SQIVND (reference sequence). The CDR3 is made up of 12 amino acids. Investigators profiled TCR beta VDJ and CDR3 from genomic DNA template. TCRdb independently ran MiXCR on the reads; one entry per CDR3 protein. The sample has about 98,000 distinct CDR3 sequences; around 70% are singletons. Patients chosen for sequencing had CD8+CD57+ cells that had expanded, as shown by flow cytometry.

Source material: sorted CD4+, CD8+, or CD8+CD57+ T cells (not recorded which) from PBMCs. This chain joins TRBV19 and TRBJ1-1; no clear D gene. This TCR derives from a human donor with aplastic anemia. The DNA for the CDR3 is TGTGCCAGTAGTATCGGGTTCGGCGACGCTTTCTTT. This translates into CASSIGFGDAFF.